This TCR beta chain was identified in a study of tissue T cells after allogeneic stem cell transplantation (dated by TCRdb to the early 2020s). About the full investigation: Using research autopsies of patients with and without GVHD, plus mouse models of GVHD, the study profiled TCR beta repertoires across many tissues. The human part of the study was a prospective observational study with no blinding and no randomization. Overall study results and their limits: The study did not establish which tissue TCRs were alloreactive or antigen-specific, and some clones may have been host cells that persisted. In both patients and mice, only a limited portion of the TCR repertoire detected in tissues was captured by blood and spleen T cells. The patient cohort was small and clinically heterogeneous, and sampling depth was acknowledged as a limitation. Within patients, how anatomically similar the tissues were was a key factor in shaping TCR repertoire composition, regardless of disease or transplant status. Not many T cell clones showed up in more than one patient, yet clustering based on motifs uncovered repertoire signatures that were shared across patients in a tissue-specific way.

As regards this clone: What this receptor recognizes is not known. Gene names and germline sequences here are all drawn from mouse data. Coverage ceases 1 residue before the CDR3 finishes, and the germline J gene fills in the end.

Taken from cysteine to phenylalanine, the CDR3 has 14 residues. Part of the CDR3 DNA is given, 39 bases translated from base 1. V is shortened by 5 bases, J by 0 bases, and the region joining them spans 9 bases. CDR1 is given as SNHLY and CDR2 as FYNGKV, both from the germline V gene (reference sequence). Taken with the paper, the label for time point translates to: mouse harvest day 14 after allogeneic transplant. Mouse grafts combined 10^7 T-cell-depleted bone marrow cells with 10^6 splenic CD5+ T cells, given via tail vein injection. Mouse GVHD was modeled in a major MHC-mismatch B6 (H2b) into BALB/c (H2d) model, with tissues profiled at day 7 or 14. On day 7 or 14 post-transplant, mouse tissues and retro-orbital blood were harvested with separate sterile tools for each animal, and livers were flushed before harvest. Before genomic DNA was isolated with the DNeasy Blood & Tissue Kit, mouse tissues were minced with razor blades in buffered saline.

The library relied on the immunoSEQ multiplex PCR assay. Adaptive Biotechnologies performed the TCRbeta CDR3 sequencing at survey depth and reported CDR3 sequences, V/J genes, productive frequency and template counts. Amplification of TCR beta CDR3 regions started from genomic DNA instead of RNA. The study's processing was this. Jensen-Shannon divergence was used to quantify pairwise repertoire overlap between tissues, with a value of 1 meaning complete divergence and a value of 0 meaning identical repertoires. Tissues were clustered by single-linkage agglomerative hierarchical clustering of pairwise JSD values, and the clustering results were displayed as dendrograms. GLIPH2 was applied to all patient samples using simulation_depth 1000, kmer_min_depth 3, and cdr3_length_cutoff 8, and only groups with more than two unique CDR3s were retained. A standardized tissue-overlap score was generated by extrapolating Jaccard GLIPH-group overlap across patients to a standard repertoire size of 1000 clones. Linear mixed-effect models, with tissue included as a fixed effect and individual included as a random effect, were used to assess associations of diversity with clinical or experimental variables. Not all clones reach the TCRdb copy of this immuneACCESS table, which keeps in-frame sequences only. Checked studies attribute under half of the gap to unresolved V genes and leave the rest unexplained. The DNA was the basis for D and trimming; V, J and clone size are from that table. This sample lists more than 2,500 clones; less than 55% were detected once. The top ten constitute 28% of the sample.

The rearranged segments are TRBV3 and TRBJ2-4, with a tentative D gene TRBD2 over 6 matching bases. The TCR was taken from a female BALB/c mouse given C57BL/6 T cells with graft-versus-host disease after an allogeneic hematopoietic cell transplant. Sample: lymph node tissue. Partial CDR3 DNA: TGTGCCAGCAGCCAACTGGGTAGTCAAAACACCTTGTAC. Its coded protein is CASSQLGSQNTLY. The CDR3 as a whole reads CASSQLGSQNTLYF.